This entry lists 20 T cell receptor beta chains sequenced from one sample in a study of monozygotic twins with inflammatory bowel disease. Reprocessing the 5' RACE reads, TCRdb reports a single entry for every CDR3 protein and omits DNA. The sample holds 300,000 to 450,000 distinct CDR3 sequences. The sample was blood. Receptors originate from a human donor with ulcerative colitis or Crohn's disease, or a healthy co-twin of an affected twin (not recorded which).

CDR3 protein: CASSSPGTGPSYEQYF. The chain combines TRBV2 with TRBJ2-7; TCRdb outputs TRBD1, but without DNA this stays unchecked. The CDR3 is 16 residues long. Germline CDR1 SNHLY, CDR2 FYNNEI.

The chain is built from TRBV20-1 and TRBJ1-5; TCRdb lists TRBD1, though no DNA is available to test this call. CDR3 size: 16 residues. Germline CDR1 DFQATT, CDR2 SNEGSKA (reference sequence). CDR3 sequence: CSATGQGGARNQPQHF.

This rearrangement joins TRBV5-5 to TRBJ2-2; TCRdb outputs TRBD1, but without DNA this stays unchecked. The germline V gene encodes CDR1 SGHKS and CDR2 YYEKEE (reference sequence). The CDR3 has 16 amino acids. The CDR3 loop reads CASSLGTGANTGELFF.

V usage is TRBV7-9 and J usage is TRBJ1-2; TCRdb's assignment of TRBD1 cannot be checked, as there is no DNA. The CDR3 is 13 residues long. Germline CDR1 reads SEHNR; CDR2 reads FQNEAQ (reference sequence). This CDR3 reads CASLEPGGNGYTF.

The chain combines TRBV6-2 or TRBV6-3 with TRBJ2-6; TCRdb indicates TRBD2, and absent DNA this call remains unverified. There are 16 residues in the CDR3. CDR1 and CDR2 (germline): MNHEY, SVGEGT. The CDR3 sequence is CASTLPPGVGANVLTF.

The gene calls are TRBV20-1 and TRBJ2-2; checking the TCRdb D call of TRBD1 is not possible without DNA. There are 14 residues in the CDR3. The germline V gene encodes CDR1 DFQATT and CDR2 SNEGSKA (reference sequence). The CDR3 spells CSARDLRDSLRLFF.

This chain joins TRBV15 and TRBJ2-7. The germline gives CDR1 LNHNV, CDR2 YYDKDF (reference sequence). The CDR3 consists of 14 residues. The CDR3 sequence: CATSRDTRSYEQYF.

V usage is TRBV5-1 and J usage is TRBJ1-5. This CDR3 is built from 15 residues. CDR1 SGHRS and CDR2 YFSETQ come from the germline V gene. This chain's CDR3 is CASSSHGERNQPQHF.

The V and J genes are TRBV6-2 or TRBV6-3 and TRBJ2-7; TCRdb lists TRBD1, though no DNA is available to test this call. The CDR3 covers 15 residues. Germline CDR1 and CDR2: MNHEY and SVGEGT. The CDR3 protein is CASSSWTGGDYEQYF.

V gene TRBV19 combines with J gene TRBJ2-1. The CDR3 spans 16 residues. Germline loops: CDR1 LNHDA, CDR2 SQIVND (reference sequence). This CDR3 is CASSPSSGGSYNEQFF.

The chain carries TRBV6-1 and TRBJ2-5; TCRdb picks TRBD1, but there is no DNA to check that call. The CDR3 extends over 14 amino acids. Germline V lookup: CDR1 MNHNS, CDR2 SASEGT. CDR3 protein: CASSRGLSRETQYF.

The chain couples TRBV7-3 to TRBJ2-3; TCRdb outputs TRBD1, but without DNA this stays unchecked. The germline V gene encodes CDR1 SGHTA and CDR2 FQGTGA. This CDR3 is built from 16 residues. The CDR3 sequence is CASSLTSPGITDTQYF. Filled out from reference TRBV7-3 and TRBJ2-3, the complete variable domain reads GAGVSQTPSNKVTEKGKYVELRCDPISGHTALYWYRQSLGQGPEFLIYFQGTGAADDSGLPNDRFFAVRPEGSVSTLKIQRTERGDSAVYLCASSLTSPGITDTQYFGPGTRLTVL.

The rearrangement uses TRBV7-9 and TRBJ2-5; TCRdb calls TRBD2, which cannot be checked without DNA. The germline gives CDR1 SEHNR, CDR2 FQNEAQ (reference sequence). This CDR3 has 13 amino acids. CDR3 protein: CASSLVGSETQYF.

The chain links TRBV20-1 to TRBJ2-5; no DNA is available, so the TRBD2 call from TCRdb remains unchecked. Germline V lookup: CDR1 DFQATT, CDR2 SNEGSKA (reference sequence). The CDR3 length is 18 residues. The CDR3 is CSAIAGTSGRAYQETQYF.

The rearrangement joins TRBV6-1 to TRBJ2-7; no DNA is available, so the TRBD2 call from TCRdb remains unchecked. CDR3 length: 14 residues. CDR1 MNHNS and CDR2 SASEGT come from the germline V gene. The CDR3 spells CASSRPGTAIEQYF.

V and J are TRBV20-1 and TRBJ1-2; TCRdb selects TRBD1, and the lack of DNA leaves this call unchecked. Germline-derived CDR1 and CDR2 are DFQATT and SNEGSKA (reference sequence). The CDR3 has 13 amino acids. The CDR3 sequence is CSARAQGGYGFTF.

The chain recombines TRBV4-3 with TRBJ2-7; TCRdb's D call of TRBD1 is untestable without DNA. The CDR3 is 15 residues long. Germline assignment: CDR1 LGHNA and CDR2 YSLEER. The CDR3 protein is CASSQGWRGSYEQYF.

The chain employs TRBV27 and TRBJ1-5; the TCRdb call, TRBD1, lacks DNA for checking. The CDR3 spans 15 residues. The V gene's germline CDR1 is MNHEY and CDR2 SMNVEV (reference sequence). CDR3 amino acids: CASSSATTGNQPQHF.

This chain connects TRBV24-1 to TRBJ2-7; TCRdb's D call of TRBD1 is untestable without DNA. Germline V CDR1 and CDR2: KGHDR, SFDVKD. The CDR3 extends over 19 amino acids. The CDR3 sequence: CATSDFKKRQDTKSYEQYF.

V and J are TRBV5-1 and TRBJ2-5; the D gene TCRdb calls, TRBD1, cannot be checked with no DNA. Per germline, CDR1 SGHRS and CDR2 YFSETQ. The CDR3 has 16 residues. The CDR3 reads CASSLGTGVNQETQYF.